The 22 T cell receptor beta chains given below trace back to one sample, sequenced in a study of cytomegalovirus exposure and HLA in healthy donors. The PCR made use of 60 Vbeta and 13 Jbeta primers. Assay: immunoSEQ multiplex PCR; the TCRdb copy retains only in-frame clones and omits some. The sample lists some 200,000 clones, approximately 80% occurring once. Material: PBMCs. Receptor source: a girl aged 5-17 years in good health and CMV-seronegative.

The chain carries TRBV27 and TRBJ2-3; TRBD2 matches at 7 bases. The CDR3 contains 16 residues. Germline CDR1 MNHEY, CDR2 SMNVEV (reference sequence). V trimming: 4 bases; J trimming: 6 bases; junction bases outside the gene matches: 13. The CDR3 loop reads CASSWGAGDFQDTQYF. CDR3 sequence (DNA): TGTGCCAGCAGTTGGGGCGCGGGAGATTTCCAGGATACGCAGTATTTT.

Ten or more counts support this clone. The chain is built from TRBV7-2 and TRBJ2-1, with TRBD2 matching 11 bases. Trimming removed 5 bases from V and 7 bases from J; junction bases left unmatched: 4. The germline V gene has CDR1 SGHTA and CDR2 FQGNSA. The CDR3 runs to 14 residues. In DNA, the CDR3 is TGTGCCAGCAGCACCGGGACTAGCGGAAATGAGCAGTTCTTC. Its protein is CASSTGTSGNEQFF.

V gene TRBV13 combines with J gene TRBJ1-4, with TRBD1 matching over 7 bases. V was clipped by 2 bases and J by 5 bases; unmatched bases: 11. This CDR3 contains 17 residues. CDR1 is PRHDT, CDR2 FYEKMQ, per germline (reference sequence). In nucleotides, the CDR3 is TGTGCCAGCAGCTTAAAAGGGTCGACAGGGCGGAATGAAAAACTGTTTTTT. It translates to CASSLKGSTGRNEKLFF.

The CDR3 region has the DNA TGTGCCAGTAGTCTCGGCCGGGGCACTGAAGCTTTCTTT. Translated: CASSLGRGTEAFF. The rearrangement joins TRBV19 to TRBJ1-1; D not resolved. The V and J ends lost 5 bases and 4 bases respectively, with 11 bases between them. CDR1 LNHDA and CDR2 SQIVND come from the germline V gene (reference sequence). This CDR3 region has 13 residues.

This clone turned up a few times. The V gene is TRBV5-4, the J gene TRBJ2-1; 7 bases fit TRBD1. Germline V gene lookup returns CDR1 SGHNT and CDR2 YYREEE (reference sequence). This CDR3 is built from 16 residues. Trimming removed 9 bases from V and 2 bases from J; junction bases left unmatched: 14. DNA of the CDR3: TGTGCCACCGGAGCCGGGACAGAAATAGCCTACAATGAGCAGTTCTTC. Amino acid sequence: CATGAGTEIAYNEQFF.

V usage is TRBV28 and J usage is TRBJ2-5; D possibly corresponds to TRBD1 (5 bases). Per the germline V gene, CDR1 is MDHEN and CDR2 is SYDVKM. This CDR3 comprises 14 residues. V was cut by 8 bases and J by 1 base, with 14 bases left in between. Written as DNA, the CDR3 is TGTGCCAGCGGTTCGGCAGGGCCCCAAGAGACCCAGTACTTC. Its protein is CASGSAGPQETQYF. Filled out from reference TRBV28 and TRBJ2-5, the complete variable domain reads DVKVTQSSRYLVKRTGEKVFLECVQDMDHENMFWYRQDPGLGLRLIYFSYDVKMKEKGDIPEGYSVSREKKERFSLILESASTNQTSMYLCASGSAGPQETQYFGPGTRLLVL.

The rearrangement joins TRBV7-9 to TRBJ2-2; unclear D gene. This CDR3 has 15 residues. Germline V gene sequence: CDR1 SEHNR, CDR2 FQNEAQ (reference sequence). V gave up 2 bases and J gave up 6 bases, with 13 bases separating them. The CDR3 here is CASSLSRVLAGELFF. Written as DNA, the CDR3 is TGTGCCAGCAGCTTATCCCGGGTCCTAGCCGGGGAGCTGTTTTTT.

Here the CDR3 reads CASSPTGVGTVNQPQHF. The CDR3 DNA reads as TGTGCCAGCAGCCCGACCGGTGTGGGCACAGTGAATCAGCCCCAGCATTTT. The chain is built from TRBV5-8 and TRBJ1-5; D call uncertain. The length of the CDR3 is 17 residues. CDR1 is SGHTS, CDR2 YDEGEE, per germline. V lost 4 bases, J lost 4 bases, and 21 bases lay in between.

V gene TRBV6-6 combines with J gene TRBJ1-4; D possibly corresponds to TRBD1 (6 bases). Trimming took 5 bases from V and 0 from J, leaving 10 bases between them. Looked up from germline, CDR1 is MNHNY and CDR2 is SVGAGI (reference sequence). There are 15 residues in the CDR3. CDR3 sequence reads: CASSPDRATNEKLFF. CDR3 DNA: TGTGCCAGCAGTCCGGACAGAGCAACTAATGAAAAACTGTTTTTT.

The chain joins TRBV18 to TRBJ1-4, with TRBD1 matching 8 bases. CDR1 is KGHSH and CDR2 is LQKENI in the germline V gene. CDR3 length equals 15 residues. V dropped 2 bases and J dropped 8; count of bases not matched to a gene: 7. This chain's CDR3 is CASSPRTGTDEKLFF. The DNA for the CDR3 is TGTGCCAGCTCACCAAGGACAGGGACAGACGAAAAACTGTTTTTT. The variable domain in full, with the rest retrieved from reference TRBV18 and TRBJ1-4, is NAGVMQNPRHLVRRRGQEARLRCSPMKGHSHVYWYRQLPEEGLKFMVYLQKENIIDESGMPKERFSAEFPKEGPSILRIQQVVRGDSAAYFCASSPRTGTDEKLFFGSGTQLSVL.

Only a few counts were recorded for this clone. The chain has TRBV7-9 and TRBJ1-1; D is ambiguous. The germline CDR1 and CDR2 sequences are SEHNR and FQNEAQ (reference sequence). Trimming shortened V by 5 bases and J by 0 bases, and 4 bases separated the two germline ends. The CDR3 extends over 12 amino acids. Written as DNA, the CDR3 is TGTGCCAGCAGCCAGATGAACACTGAAGCTTTCTTT. Amino acids: CASSQMNTEAFF. Drawing the rest from reference TRBV7-9 and TRBJ1-1, the complete variable domain is DTGVSQNPRHKITKRGQNVTFRCDPISEHNRLYWYRQTLGQGPEFLTYFQNEAQLEKSRLLSDRFSAERPKGSFSTLEIQRTEQGDSAMYLCASSQMNTEAFFGQGTRLTVV.

This clone was picked up a small number of times. This chain connects TRBV28 to TRBJ1-4; tentative D call: TRBD1 (5 bases). Trimming stripped 6 bases from V and 8 bases from J, with 16 bases between. The CDR3 extends over 14 amino acids. Germline-derived CDR1 and CDR2 are MDHEN and SYDVKM. In DNA form, the CDR3 reads TGTGCCAGCAGCAAAGGGCGGGGGGTAGAAAAACTGTTTTTT. Its protein product is CASSKGRGVEKLFF.

V and J are TRBV5-6 and TRBJ1-2; the match to TRBD1 covers 7 bases. CDR1 and CDR2 from the germline V gene are SGHDT and YYEEEE. Unmatched junction bases numbered 11, after V lost 1 base and J lost 8 bases. The CDR3 totals 15 residues. CDR3 sequence: CASSLWSTGTKGYTF. DNA for the CDR3: TGTGCCAGCAGCTTGTGGTCGACAGGGACCAAGGGCTACACCTTC.

The chain employs TRBV6-6 and TRBJ1-4; D remains ambiguous. Between the trimmed V and J ends, which lost 10 bases and 0 bases, there was a span of 15 bases. The CDR3 contains 15 residues. CDR1 and CDR2 from the germline V gene are MNHNY and SVGAGI (reference sequence). The CDR3 coding sequence is TGTGCCACCCGCAGTCTTTCCGCAACTAATGAAAAACTGTTTTTT. It specifies CATRSLSATNEKLFF.

This clone was detected only a few times. This chain connects TRBV5-6 to TRBJ1-2; D call uncertain. Germline V gene lookup returns CDR1 SGHDT and CDR2 YYEEEE. V gave up 1 base and J gave up 3 bases, with 4 bases separating them. The length of the CDR3 is 12 residues. CDR3 region: CASSLTDYGYTF. CDR3 in DNA: TGTGCCAGCAGCTTGACGGACTATGGCTACACCTTC.

The V and J genes are TRBV5-4 and TRBJ1-5; D unclear. The CDR3 runs 13 residues. Germline V gene lookup returns CDR1 SGHNT and CDR2 YYREEE (reference sequence). Trimming stripped 0 bases from V and 4 bases from J, with 5 bases between. The CDR3 spells CASSLDQNQPQHF. For the CDR3, the DNA is TGTGCCAGCAGCTTGGATCAGAATCAGCCCCAGCATTTT.

The rearrangement links TRBV25-1 to TRBJ1-4; no clear D gene. CDR1 MGHDK and CDR2 SYGVNS come from the germline V gene. This CDR3 has 14 amino acids. Trimming took 1 base from V and 6 from J, leaving 9 bases between them. In DNA form, the CDR3 reads TGTGCCAGCAGTGAATGGGTCGGGGATGAAAAACTGTTTTTT. This gives the protein CASSEWVGDEKLFF.

The chain joins TRBV7-9 to TRBJ1-2; D unresolved. The CDR3 contains 15 residues. V was clipped by 3 bases and J by 5 bases, with 16 bases between them. Germline CDR1 SEHNR, CDR2 FQNEAQ (reference sequence). In DNA, the CDR3 is TGTGCCAGCAGCTTCTCGGTGGAGGGAGGGTATGGCTACACCTTC. Amino acid sequence: CASSFSVEGGYGYTF.

The rearrangement joins TRBV4-2 to TRBJ2-7; TRBD1 is a possible D gene (5 bases). Trimming shortened V by 0 bases and J by 5 bases, and 14 bases separated the two germline ends. The length of the CDR3 is 15 residues. The germline V gene encodes CDR1 LGHNA and CDR2 YNFKEQ. CDR3 bases: TGTGCCAGCAGCCAAGAAGGCAGACAGATCCACGAGCAGTACTTC. Translating it yields CASSQEGRQIHEQYF.

The V gene is TRBV28, the J gene TRBJ2-7; 8 bases map to TRBD2. The CDR3 is made up of 15 amino acids. The germline V gene has CDR1 MDHEN and CDR2 SYDVKM. The V gene end was trimmed by 9 bases and the J gene end by 6 bases; junction bases not matched to a gene: 16. The CDR3 loop reads CASIFGSGGGSEQYF. Here the CDR3 DNA reads TGTGCCAGTATCTTTGGGAGCGGCGGGGGGTCCGAGCAGTACTTC.

The chain recombines TRBV6-1 with TRBJ1-2; the D gene is possibly TRBD1 (6 bases). V was trimmed by 6 bases and J by 6 bases, leaving 14 bases between them. CDR1 and CDR2 from the germline V gene are MNHNS and SASEGT. The CDR3 is 13 residues long. The CDR3 nucleotides read TGTGCCAGCAGCCGAGATGAGGGGGATGGCTACACCTTC. Protein sequence: CASSRDEGDGYTF.

This clone was observed a handful of times. V is TRBV7-3 and J is TRBJ2-3; D may be TRBD1 (6 bases). In germline, CDR1 is SGHTA, CDR2 FQGTGA. The V gene lost 5 bases and the J gene lost 3 bases, with 21 bases spanning the gap. The CDR3 consists of 17 residues. CDR3 in amino acids: CASSVGILPTGTDTQYF. The CDR3 bases are TGTGCCAGCAGCGTAGGCATTCTACCTACAGGGACAGATACGCAGTATTTT.